This is a list of T cell receptor beta chains from one sample in a study of T cell responses to AZD1222 COVID-19 vaccine. Repertoires were generated with immunoSEQ multiplex PCR, while TCRdb's copy carries only in-frame clones and drops some. The repertoire consists of about 150,000 clones, with about 88% occurring once and the leading ten covering less than 3.5%. Here the sequenced sample was peripheral blood, taken on day 0 of AZD1222 vaccination. These TCRs come from an adult in good health. CDR3s leave out the opening cysteine and the closing phenylalanine or tryptophan. D genes are given only for firm matches.

J gene | V gene | CDR3 length | D gene | CDR3 protein
TRBJ2-7 | TRBV6-1 | 11 | NA | ASSEAQGREQY
TRBJ2-1 | TRBV29-1 | 10 | NA | SVRRGINEQF
TRBJ2-1 | TRBV7-9 | 14 | NA | ASSPRGGSSYNEQF
TRBJ1-2 | TRBV18 | 14 | NA | ASSPEAAGRLEGYT
TRBJ2-2 | TRBV18 | 10 | NA | ASSLGSGELF
TRBJ1-2 | TRBV6-5 | 11 | NA | ASSRTGPYGYT
TRBJ2-7 | TRBV7-6 | 9 | NA | ASSTRGEQY
TRBJ2-3 | TRBV24-1 | 13 | TRBD2 | ATGSSGGPADTQY
TRBJ1-3 | TRBV9 | 13 | NA | ASSVGSQAGNTIY
TRBJ1-1 | TRBV11-3 | 12 | NA | ASAKQGVNTEAF
TRBJ1-2 | TRBV12-3/TRBV12-4 | 9 | NA | ASSKAGGYT
TRBJ2-3 | TRBV10-2 | 11 | NA | ASSVRYTDTQY
TRBJ2-7 | TRBV23-1 | 13 | NA | ASSQSPGSWYEQY
TRBJ2-5 | TRBV28 | 12 | NA | ASGPQVLGETQY
TRBJ2-7 | TRBV2 | 12 | TRBD1 | ASSGGTGLQEQY
TRBJ1-2 | TRBV28 | 12 | NA | ASRTPVGFLGYT
TRBJ1-1 | TRBV6-5 | 13 | NA | ASRWGGIMNTEAF
TRBJ2-7 | TRBV13 | 13 | TRBD1 | ASSSSGQGIYEQY
TRBJ2-2 | TRBV5-1 | 14 | NA | ASSLLAGRNTGELF
TRBJ2-3 | TRBV5-1 | 13 | NA | ASSPGQGLGTTQY
TRBJ1-2 | TRBV28 | 12 | NA | ASRHPSGSYGYT
TRBJ2-5 | TRBV7-6 | 11 | TRBD1 | ASSSNRGETQY
TRBJ2-3 | TRBV13 | 13 | TRBD1 | ASSFGQGFSDTQY
TRBJ2-7 | TRBV18 | 10 | NA | ASSPSSGEQY
TRBJ2-2 | TRBV5-8 | 13 | NA | ASSPGRLATGELF
TRBJ1-4 | TRBV10-1 | 13 | NA | ASSNLHATNEKLF
TRBJ2-1 | TRBV7-3 | 11 | NA | ASSLTLHREQF
TRBJ1-6 | TRBV19 | 13 | TRBD1 | ASSTTGAYNSPLH
TRBJ1-2 | TRBV7-2 | 12 | NA | ASSFPGLIYGYT
TRBJ1-2 | TRBV12-3/TRBV12-4 | 9 | NA | ASSWGYGYT
TRBJ2-1 | TRBV7-8 | 13 | TRBD2 | ASSNRLAGWWSVF
TRBJ1-3 | TRBV18 | 15 | NA | ASSPSEGRISGNTIY
TRBJ1-2 | TRBV27 | 11 | NA | ASSLSRGNGYT
TRBJ2-7 | TRBV28 | 13 | TRBD1 | ASSSWTGGTYEQY
TRBJ2-1 | TRBV6-6 | 12 | TRBD1 | ASRSGTERNEQF
TRBJ1-1 | TRBV2 | 12 | NA | ASSREGMNTEAF
TRBJ1-4 | TRBV6-6 | 14 | NA | ASSYSGQGDDEKLF
TRBJ2-7 | TRBV14 | 11 | NA | ASSQGRLDEQY
TRBJ1-1 | TRBV12-3/TRBV12-4 | 10 | NA | ASSLQNTEAF
TRBJ2-2 | TRBV4-1 | 14 | NA | ASSQARLANTGELF
TRBJ2-7 | TRBV7-2 | 14 | TRBD2 | ASSLKSASGGYEQY
TRBJ2-5 | TRBV10-3 | 11 | TRBD1 | AISGTEDETQY
TRBJ1-1 | TRBV6-2/TRBV6-3 | 13 | NA | ASSYSILAGTEAF
TRBJ1-5 | TRBV28 | 11 | NA | ASSPGTYQPQH
TRBJ1-5 | TRBV7-2 | 14 | TRBD1 | ASSPGQGIWGQPQH
TRBJ2-4 | TRBV4-2 | 15 | TRBD2 | ASSPEKAGGGKNIQY
TRBJ1-2 | TRBV3-1/TRBV3-2 | 11 | TRBD1 | ASSPATGAGYT
TRBJ1-2 | TRBV5-5 | 12 | NA | ASSLSPGKGGYT
TRBJ2-1 | TRBV2 | 9 | NA | ASSTYNEQF
TRBJ1-3 | TRBV7-3 | 13 | NA | ASSLTSASGNTIY
TRBJ2-6 | TRBV9 | 14 | NA | ASSGDRSAGANVLT
TRBJ1-5 | TRBV5-8 | 13 | TRBD1 | ASSPWTGAGFPQH
TRBJ2-7 | TRBV4-1 | 11 | NA | ASSQGQPYEQY
TRBJ2-1 | TRBV12-3/TRBV12-4 | 11 | NA | ASTPGARYEQF
TRBJ2-7 | TRBV28 | 10 | TRBD2 | ASSGETYEQY
TRBJ1-3 | TRBV10-3 | 14 | TRBD1 | AISESDRGYGNTIY
TRBJ2-7 | TRBV10-3 | 13 | TRBD1 | AIRTDRGASYEQY
TRBJ2-7 | TRBV4-2 | 12 | NA | ASSQAGGRYEQY
TRBJ1-5 | TRBV6-5 | 13 | NA | ASSDRPEGGQPQH
TRBJ2-1 | TRBV11-2 | 14 | NA | ASSLAPASSYNEQF